The sequence of this TCR beta chain was determined in a study of T cell responses to AZD1222 COVID-19 vaccine. Regarding the study as a whole: All repertoire sampling was performed exclusively after the peak T cell response. The breadth and depth of Spike-specific TCRs increased once two AZD1222 doses had been given. White British ancestry dominated among donors, who included more females, and clonal diversity was possibly underestimated. Baseline seropositivity characterized only six or seven AZD1222 recipients.

Turning to this clone: The antigen remains unidentified.

Method: immunoSEQ multiplex PCR; TCRdb's copy keeps in-frame clones and lacks some. The table has about 170,000 clones, 90% seen once. Trimming removed 3 bases from V and 5 bases from J; junction bases left unmatched: 20. Per the germline V gene, CDR1 is SGDLS and CDR2 is YYNGEE. This CDR3 spans 20 amino acids. V gene TRBV9 combines with J gene TRBJ2-5, with 12 positions matching TRBD2. The specimen comprised peripheral blood, sampled on day 0 of AZD1222 vaccination. The TCR sequence derives from an adult in good health. CDR3 sequence reads: CASSGQNQPASGGAWETQYF. The CDR3 DNA follows: TGTGCCAGCAGCGGGCAGAACCAGCCCGCTAGCGGGGGGGCCTGGGAGACCCAGTACTTC.